This TCR beta chain was recovered during a study of metastatic and nonmetastatic thyroid tumors. Study at large: The study looked at repertoires side by side in blood and in tumor or nodule tissue from malignant and benign thyroid patients.

Findings and caveats of the study: Malignant tumors reportedly showed significantly higher TCR beta diversity than benign nodules in both blood and tumor.

The CDR3 is 16 amino acids. V lost 1 base to trimming and J lost 0 bases, with 10 bases between them. From germline, CDR1 is LGHDT and CDR2 YNNKEL (reference sequence). Using MiXCR, TCRdb reanalyzed the PCR reads. The data show over 20,000 clones, roughly a quarter seen once. The entire patient cohort was treatment-naive prior to thyroid surgery. This clone was observed at least ten times. Its cognate antigen is unknown. This clonotype was sampled from a male donor with papillary thyroid cancer or a benign thyroid nodule (not recorded which). Some clones in this sample may be carry-over from other donors' samples. J is TRBJ1-3 and V is TRBV3-1, with unresolved D. Material for sequencing was tumor tissue. CDR3 sequence: CASSQVAPFSGNTIYF. CDR3 DNA sequence: TGTGCCAGCAGCCAAGTTGCGCCGTTCTCTGGAAACACCATATATTTT. Full variable domain (missing parts from reference TRBV3-1 and TRBJ1-3): DTAVSQTPKYLVTQMGNDKSIKCEQNLGHDTMYWYKQDSKKFLKIMFSYNNKELIINETVPNRFSPKSPDKAHLNLHINSLELGDSAVYFCASSQVAPFSGNTIYFGEGSWLTVV.